Sequencing of this T cell receptor beta chain was carried out in a study of cytomegalovirus exposure and HLA in healthy donors. V was pared by 10 bases and J by 13 bases, with 13 bases of the junction left unmatched. Germline V gene lookup returns CDR1 MNHEY and CDR2 SVGAGI. This CDR3 comprises 13 residues. Researchers ran the PCR with 60 Vbeta and 13 Jbeta primers. The data were produced by immunoSEQ multiplex PCR, yet TCRdb's version contains in-frame clones alone and is incomplete. The table lists fewer than 110,000 clones, roughly 80% of them singletons, with approximately 2% in the top ten. This clone turned up a few times. The antigen is not known. Whole-study findings and limits: Under in vitro conditions, a few CMV-associated chains were confirmed as specific for CMV antigens. Cytomegalovirus association was listed for 170 or so TCR beta chains.

The chain combines TRBV6-5 with TRBJ2-7, with 13 bases matching TRBD2. This receptor was taken from a man younger than 45 in good health and CMV-seronegative. The sample consisted of PBMCs. CDR3 coding DNA: TGTGCCACCAACCCGGGACTAGCGGGGTTACAATACTTC. It encodes CATNPGLAGLQYF.